The 30 T cell receptor beta chains presented below share a single source sample, sequenced in a study of metastatic and nonmetastatic thyroid tumors. The entire patient cohort was treatment-naive prior to thyroid surgery. TCRdb re-called clones from the PCR reads using MiXCR. Seen here are approximately 25,000 clones, under 15% observed once, and the top ten hold about 13%. The sequenced sample was blood. The receptor set was obtained from a female donor with papillary thyroid cancer or a benign thyroid nodule (not recorded which). Some clones in this sample may be carry-over from other donors' samples.

There are many counts of this clone. The genes are TRBV6-1 and TRBJ2-3; TRBD2 agrees at 9 bases. The V gene end was trimmed by 6 bases and the J gene end by 3 bases; junction bases not matched to a gene: 4. The V gene's germline CDR1 is MNHNS and CDR2 SASEGT. The length of the CDR3 is 14 residues. This CDR3 reads CASRTSGLTDTQYF. In nucleotides, the CDR3 is TGTGCCAGCAGAACTAGCGGGTTAACAGATACGCAGTATTTT.

This clone was seen ten or more times. The V call is TRBV2, the J call TRBJ2-1; no reliable D call. Germline assignment: CDR1 SNHLY and CDR2 FYNNEI. V dropped 5 bases and J dropped 0 bases, with 11 bases sitting between them. This CDR3 contains 15 residues. The CDR3 loop reads CASSIAISSYNEQFF. CDR3 DNA: TGTGCCAGCAGTATAGCCATAAGCTCCTACAATGAGCAGTTCTTC.

This clone was seen at least ten times. V and J are TRBV30 and TRBJ2-1; TRBD2 matches at 12 bases. J lost 1 base, V lost 3 bases, and 10 bases had no gene match. CDR1 and CDR2 from the germline V gene are GTSNPN and SVGIG (reference sequence). This CDR3 has 18 residues. The CDR3: CAWRTSGRRSGSYNEQFF. The CDR3 DNA follows: TGTGCCTGGAGGACTAGCGGGAGACGCTCGGGATCCTACAATGAGCAGTTCTTC.

This clone was seen at least ten times. V is TRBV29-1 and J is TRBJ2-2; unclear D gene. Germline V gene lookup returns CDR1 SQVTM and CDR2 ANQGSEA. The CDR3 is made up of 12 amino acids. The V end was cut by 8 bases, the J end by 1 base, with 8 bases between. The CDR3 region has the DNA TGCAGCTCTTACAGGAACACCGGGGAGCTGTTTTTT. Translating it yields CSSYRNTGELFF.

This clone was counted ten times or more. The chain uses TRBV6-1 and TRBJ2-1; tentative D call: TRBD2 (5 bases). Trimming took 1 base from V and 6 from J, leaving 13 bases between them. Germline assignment: CDR1 MNHNS and CDR2 SASEGT. CDR3 length equals 15 residues. CDR3 protein: CASSEGTQHRNEQFF. The CDR3 nucleotides are TGTGCCAGCAGTGAAGGGACTCAACACCGCAATGAGCAGTTCTTC.

The rearrangement links TRBV28 to TRBJ2-5; 7 bases map to TRBD1. V was clipped by 6 bases and J by 9 bases; unmatched bases: 16. CDR1 is MDHEN, CDR2 SYDVKM, per germline. This CDR3 is 15 amino acids long. This CDR3 reads CASRADPGQRSSQYF. The CDR3 coding sequence is TGTGCCAGCAGGGCCGACCCGGGACAGAGGTCTTCCCAGTACTTC.

This clone came up many times. The CDR3: CASSPEVGRGYEKLFF. The DNA of the CDR3 is TGCGCCAGCAGCCCGGAGGTCGGGCGAGGATATGAAAAACTGTTTTTT. The V call is TRBV5-1, the J call TRBJ1-4; D call uncertain. Per germline, CDR1 SGHRS and CDR2 YFSETQ. The CDR3 is 16 residues long. V was shortened by 4 bases and J by 6 bases, with 19 bases between the two germline ends.

This clone is labeled as medium-sized. The V gene is TRBV6-1, the J gene TRBJ2-7; 8 nucleotides align to TRBD2. V was clipped by 6 bases and J by 3 bases; unmatched bases: 16. CDR3 length: 17 residues. Germline V gives CDR1 MNHNS, CDR2 SASEGT. CDR3 amino acids: CASRLSAGAYVGYEQYF. The CDR3 DNA reads TGTGCCAGCAGGTTGTCAGCGGGAGCCTATGTAGGCTACGAGCAGTACTTC.

This clone was found many times. The chain couples TRBV6-4 to TRBJ2-1, with 7 bases identical to TRBD1. The CDR3 is 14 amino acids. V lost 5 bases and J lost 4; bases outside the gene matches: 5. Germline loops: CDR1 MRHNA, CDR2 SNTAGT. In DNA, the CDR3 is TGTGCCAGCAGTAAAGGGACAGAGTACAATGAGCAGTTCTTC. Its protein is CASSKGTEYNEQFF.

This clone was counted at least ten times. This rearrangement joins TRBV28 to TRBJ2-7, with D hard to call. V shed 10 bases and J shed 7 bases, with 17 bases lying between them. In germline, CDR1 is MDHEN, CDR2 SYDVKM. This CDR3 is 12 amino acids long. The CDR3 DNA reads as TGTGCCACCCTTCTCCCTGCTCGGGAGCAGTACTTC. Translating it yields CATLLPAREQYF.

This clone showed up many times. DNA of the CDR3: TGCAGTGCTAGAGGAGGGCTCTACCGCTCTGGAAACACCATATATTTT. Encoded protein: CSARGGLYRSGNTIYF. The chain recombines TRBV20-1 with TRBJ1-3; D uncertain. The CDR3 consists of 16 residues. The germline V gene encodes CDR1 DFQATT and CDR2 SNEGSKA (reference sequence). Trimming removed 1 base from V and 0 bases from J, with 13 bases in between.

This clone was seen repeatedly, ten times or more. CDR3 sequence reads: CASSLDQTSASTTDTQYF. CDR3 coding DNA: TGCGCCAGCAGCTTGGACCAGACTAGCGCCTCTACCACAGATACGCAGTATTTT. The chain couples TRBV5-1 to TRBJ2-3; 8 positions match TRBD2. CDR3 length: 18 residues. Per germline, CDR1 SGHRS and CDR2 YFSETQ. V lost 0 bases, J lost 2 bases, and 11 bases stayed unmatched.

This clone was observed at least ten times. This chain uses TRBV3-1 with TRBJ1-1; 7 bases align to TRBD1. Germline CDR1 LGHDT, CDR2 YNNKEL (reference sequence). The CDR3 length is 14 residues. V shed 3 bases and J 4 bases; nucleotides not matched to a gene: 5. The CDR3 spells CASSQTGYFTEAFF. The CDR3 region has the DNA TGTGCCAGCAGCCAGACAGGGTATTTCACTGAAGCTTTCTTT.

In this sample, this clone turned up once. This rearrangement joins TRBV4-2 to TRBJ2-1; TRBD2 agrees at 12 bases. The CDR3 runs 16 residues. Trimming removed 0 bases from V and 6 bases from J; junction bases left unmatched: 3. Germline CDR1 is LGHNA and CDR2 is YNFKEQ. This CDR3 is CASSQDETSGSNEQFF. For the CDR3, the DNA is TGTGCCAGCAGCCAAGATGAGACTAGCGGGAGCAATGAGCAGTTCTTC.

At least ten counts were recorded for this clone. The rearrangement uses TRBV4-2 and TRBJ2-7; 11 bases align to TRBD2. V was clipped by 5 bases and J by 2 bases; unmatched bases: 8. The CDR3 has 16 residues. Per germline, CDR1 LGHNA and CDR2 YNFKEQ. In DNA form, the CDR3 reads TGTGCCAGCAGCACCCGGACTAGCGGGCATACCTACGAGCAGTACTTC. Amino acid sequence: CASSTRTSGHTYEQYF.

This clone was seen many times. The chain has TRBV11-1 and TRBJ1-2; D perhaps matches TRBD1 (6 bases). Trimming cost V 6 bases and J 8 bases, with 10 bases left between them. The germline V gene encodes CDR1 SGHAT and CDR2 FQDESV (reference sequence). The CDR3 is 11 residues long. CDR3 region: CASSTGQGYTF. The CDR3 DNA reads TGTGCCAGCAGTACTGGACAGGGCTACACCTTC.

This clone has ten or more counts. One end of the junction varies from germline; a read error may be responsible. The genes are TRBV3-1 and TRBJ1-6; no definite D call. Germline V gene lookup returns CDR1 LGHDT and CDR2 YNNKEL (reference sequence). The CDR3 runs 14 residues. CDR3 sequence (DNA): TGTGCCAGCAGCCAAGATTTGGGGAATTCACTCCTCCACTTT. This codes for CASSQDLGNSLLHF.

This clone was observed many times. The gene calls are TRBV28 and TRBJ2-1; possible D gene TRBD1, 8 bases. CDR1 MDHEN and CDR2 SYDVKM come from the germline V gene. V lost 4 bases and J 6 bases, leaving 16 bases between the germline ends. CDR3 size: 15 residues. CDR3 protein: CASSSVDREGNEQFF. The DNA for the CDR3 is TGTGCCAGCAGTTCCGTGGACAGGGAGGGCAATGAGCAGTTCTTC. The entire variable domain, with the rest obtained from reference TRBV28 and TRBJ2-1, is as follows: DVKVTQSSRYLVKRTGEKVFLECVQDMDHENMFWYRQDPGLGLRLIYFSYDVKMKEKGDIPEGYSVSREKKERFSLILESASTNQTSMYLCASSSVDREGNEQFFGPGTRLTVL.

Many counts were recorded for this clone. V and J are TRBV7-3 and TRBJ2-2, with D possibly matching TRBD2 (6 bases). The CDR3 has 16 residues. With 5 bases removed from V and 2 bases from J, the gap between germline ends came to 15 bases. Germline V gives CDR1 SGHTA, CDR2 FQGTGA. The chain's CDR3 is CASSRNGGFNTGELFF. In nucleotides, the CDR3 is TGTGCCAGCAGCCGAAACGGGGGATTTAACACCGGGGAGCTGTTTTTT.

Points on this clone: At one of its ends the junction is not consistent with the germline gene, which may arise from a read error. The rearrangement joins TRBV7-2 to TRBJ2-7, with D perhaps TRBD2 (6 bases). The germline gives CDR1 SGHTA, CDR2 FQGNSA. The CDR3 runs to 14 residues. CDR3 in DNA: TGTGCCAGCAGCTCCGCCGGGGGTACCTACGAGCAGTGCTTC. Translating it yields CASSSAGGTYEQCF. The full variable domain, with the rest looked up from reference TRBV7-2 and TRBJ2-7, is GAGVSQSPSNKVTEKGKDVELRCDPISGHTALYWYRQSLGQGLEFLIYFQGNSAPDKSGLPSDRFSAERTGGSVSTLTIQRTQQEDSAVYLCASSSAGGTYEQCFGPGTRLTVT.

Many counts were recorded for this clone. The chain joins TRBV28 to TRBJ1-2; possible D gene TRBD1, 5 bases. The CDR3 contains 12 residues. Germline lookup yields CDR1 MDHEN and CDR2 SYDVKM. Trimming left V 2 bases short and J 7 bases short, with 8 bases between. As DNA, the CDR3 is TGTGCCAGCAGTTTAAGGGGAAGTGGCTACACCTTC. Protein product: CASSLRGSGYTF.

This clone was counted ten times or more. The gene calls are TRBV9 and TRBJ2-2, with 7 nucleotides matching TRBD2. V lost 6 bases, J lost 7 bases, and 9 bases stayed unmatched. Germline V CDR1 and CDR2: SGDLS, YYNGEE. The CDR3 is made up of 14 amino acids. CDR3 amino acids: CASTLAEVDGELFF. CDR3 coding DNA: TGTGCCAGCACCCTAGCGGAGGTGGACGGGGAGCTGTTTTTT.

This clone was counted a few times. The chain couples TRBV27 to TRBJ2-1; no clear D gene. Germline CDR1 MNHEY, CDR2 SMNVEV (reference sequence). V lost 3 bases and J lost 3, with 15 bases in between. The CDR3 has 16 residues. The CDR3 reads CASSFGDRVFYNEQFF. The CDR3 DNA sequence: TGTGCCAGCAGTTTTGGTGATCGGGTATTCTACAATGAGCAGTTCTTC.

Many counts were recorded for this clone. The rearrangement uses TRBV7-6 and TRBJ1-4; TRBD1 matches 8 bases. The CDR3 consists of 16 residues. The V and J ends lost 5 bases and 8 bases, in that order; junction bases with no gene match: 13. Germline CDR1 and CDR2: SGHVS and FNYEAQ. CDR3 loop: CASSPHPQGAGEKLFF. The CDR3 nucleotides are TGTGCCAGCAGCCCCCACCCTCAGGGGGCGGGGGAAAAACTGTTTTTT. Supplemented by reference TRBV7-6 and TRBJ1-4, the full variable domain reads GAGVSQSPRYKVTKRGQDVALRCDPISGHVSLYWYRQALGQGPEFLTYFNYEAQQDKSGLPNDRFSAERPEGSISTLTIQRTEQRDSAMYRCASSPHPQGAGEKLFFGSGTQLSVL.

The V gene is TRBV11-1, the J gene TRBJ2-7, with D tentatively TRBD1 or TRBD2 (6 bases each). Per germline, CDR1 SGHAT and CDR2 FQDESV (reference sequence). V gave up 6 bases and J gave up 6 bases, with 15 bases separating them. This CDR3 has 13 residues. The CDR3, as DNA: TGTGCCAGCAGACTAGGGGGAGGTTGCGAGCAGTACTTC. Translation gives CASRLGGGCEQYF.

The table lists this clone with many counts. Additional DNA sequences in this sample encode the identical CDR3. The V gene is TRBV7-9, the J gene TRBJ2-7; 8 bases align to TRBD1. This CDR3 spans 14 amino acids. The trim removed 5 bases at V and 6 bases at J, leaving 9 bases unmatched. Looked up from germline, CDR1 is SEHNR and CDR2 is FQNEAQ (reference sequence). Here the CDR3 DNA reads TGTGCCAGCAGCCAAGGACAGGGCTGGGGCGAGCAGTACTTC. It specifies CASSQGQGWGEQYF.

The CDR3 protein is CASSQTGEQYV. CDR3 bases: TGTGCCAGCAGTCAAACAGGCGAGCAGTACGTC. The rearrangement joins TRBV6-2 or TRBV6-3 to TRBJ2-7; maybe TRBD1 (5 bases). The V and J ends lost 5 bases and 6 bases respectively, with 8 bases between them. The germline V gene encodes CDR1 MNHEY and CDR2 SVGEGT. The CDR3 runs to 11 residues.

The rearrangement links TRBV30 to TRBJ1-2; D is ambiguous. V shed 2 bases and J shed 3 bases, with 10 bases lying between them. The CDR3 consists of 13 residues. Germline V gives CDR1 GTSNPN, CDR2 SVGIG (reference sequence). The CDR3 here is CAWSQFIHYGYTF. The DNA for the CDR3 is TGTGCCTGGAGTCAGTTTATCCACTATGGCTACACCTTC.

This clone was detected a few times. This chain joins TRBV6-1 and TRBJ2-2, with 8 bases matching TRBD2. Trimming cost V 6 bases and J 0 bases; bases outside gene matches: 0. CDR1 is MNHNS and CDR2 is SASEGT in the germline V gene. CDR3 length: 14 residues. CDR3: CASRLAANTGELFF. As DNA, the CDR3 is TGTGCCAGCAGACTAGCGGCGAACACCGGGGAGCTGTTTTTT.

The rearrangement links TRBV7-2 to TRBJ2-7, with D perhaps matching TRBD1 (5 bases). Per the germline V gene, CDR1 is SGHTA and CDR2 is FQGNSA. The CDR3 has 15 amino acids. Trimming shortened V by 0 bases and J by 6 bases, and 15 bases separated the two germline ends. The CDR3 coding sequence is TGTGCCAGCAGCTTAGCCCCCGGGTCAGGGCGCGAGCAGTACTTC. It codes for CASSLAPGSGREQYF.